These T cell receptor beta chains were read from a single sample in a study of OX40 agonist ivuxolimab in advanced cancers. Sequencing used immunoSEQ multiplex PCR; TCRdb keeps in-frame clones, though not all of them. This sample has almost 80,000 clones, with about 84% found just once. This specimen was CD4+ or CD8+ T cells sorted from blood, taken in a trial of the OX40 agonist ivuxolimab. The receptors derive from an adult with an advanced solid tumor such as melanoma, head and neck, liver or kidney cancer. Each CDR3 is given with its conserved first and last residue. The D gene is left open where the match is weak. Only part of the rows carry a size: once, few, many, or a class if the clone is expanded.

abundance	j_gene	v_gene	d_gene	CDR3aa	CDR3nt
.	TRBJ1-2	TRBV7-2	TRBD1	CASSPRTGTSLDYGYTF	TGTGCCAGCAGCCCCCGGACAGGGACCTCGCTAGACTATGGCTACACCTTC
.	TRBJ1-1	TRBV19	.	CASSISRFTEAFF	TGTGCCAGTAGTATATCGCGCTTCACTGAAGCTTTCTTT
.	TRBJ1-2	TRBV5-6	.	CASSRDGRQIGGYTF	TGTGCCAGCAGCAGAGACGGACGGCAAATAGGTGGCTACACCTTC
.	TRBJ1-4	TRBV5-1	TRBD1	CASRGTVTEKLFF	TGCGCCAGCAGAGGGACAGTTACGGAAAAACTGTTTTTT
.	TRBJ2-1	TRBV6-1	TRBD2	CASRGLAGGHNEQFF	TGTGCCAGCAGGGGGCTAGCGGGAGGGCACAATGAGCAGTTCTTC
.	TRBJ1-4	TRBV6-1	.	CASSVESGEKLFF	TGTGCCAGCAGTGTAGAATCGGGGGAAAAACTGTTTTTT
once	TRBJ2-1	TRBV7-8	.	CASSPRGGNEQFF	TGTGCCAGCAGCCCAAGAGGGGGCAATGAGCAGTTCTTC
.	TRBJ2-3	TRBV7-8	.	CASSPNTDTQYF	TGTGCCAGCAGCCCAAACACAGATACGCAGTATTTT
.	TRBJ2-2	TRBV28	.	CASSLTSTGELFF	TGTGCCAGCAGCCTGACTAGCACCGGGGAGCTGTTTTTT
once	TRBJ1-2	TRBV6-6	.	CASVSQGRSYGYTF	TGTGCCAGCGTTTCCCAGGGCCGCAGCTATGGCTACACCTTC
few	TRBJ2-1	TRBV4-3	.	CASSQDMIRNEQFF	TGCGCCAGCAGCCAAGATATGATTCGTAATGAGCAGTTCTTC
.	TRBJ2-1	TRBV6-5	.	CASRPGTYNEQFF	TGTGCCAGCAGGCCCGGGACTTACAATGAGCAGTTCTTC
once	TRBJ2-7	TRBV18	TRBD1	CASSPDRNEQYF	TGTGCCAGCTCACCGGACAGGAACGAGCAGTACTTC
.	TRBJ1-4	TRBV5-1	TRBD1	CASTSGQVNEKLFF	TGCGCCAGCACCTCGGGACAGGTTAATGAAAAACTGTTTTTT
.	TRBJ2-3	TRBV6-1	TRBD2	CASSGRTSVADTQYF	TGTGCCAGCAGTGGACGGACTAGCGTGGCGGATACGCAGTATTTT
.	TRBJ1-1	TRBV15	.	CATSRDLRGTEAFF	TGTGCCACCAGCAGAGATCTGCGGGGAACTGAAGCTTTCTTT
.	TRBJ2-2	TRBV27	.	CASSRWVTLNTGELFF	TGTGCCAGCAGTCGGTGGGTAACACTTAACACCGGGGAGCTGTTTTTT
few	TRBJ1-3	TRBV19	.	CASTSRTVPGNTIYF	TGTGCCAGTACCTCTCGGACGGTCCCTGGAAACACCATATATTTT
.	TRBJ2-7	TRBV19	.	CASSIATWGEQYF	TGTGCCAGTAGTATCGCGACATGGGGGGAGCAGTACTTC
few	TRBJ1-2	TRBV27	.	CASSSHTLRGGYTF	TGTGCCAGCAGTTCCCACACATTGAGGGGCGGCTACACCTTC
once	TRBJ1-4	TRBV7-9	TRBD1	CASSFGTGVANEKLFF	TGTGCCAGCAGCTTCGGGACAGGAGTAGCTAATGAAAAACTGTTTTTT
.	TRBJ1-1	TRBV25-1	TRBD1	CASSNRQGATEAFF	TGTGCCAGCAGTAACCGACAGGGGGCGACTGAAGCTTTCTTT
.	TRBJ1-2	TRBV2	.	CASLRQHGGGYTF	TGTGCCAGCCTCAGACAGCATGGGGGAGGCTACACCTTC